Below are 16 T cell receptor beta chains sequenced from a single sample in a study of CDR3 diversity in severe acne. TCRdb independently ran MiXCR on the PCR reads; one entry per CDR3 protein. The sample contains 85,000 to 120,000 distinct CDR3 sequences, under 60% of which appear only once. The sample was blood. Every receptor here comes from a male donor with acne.

The rearrangement uses TRBV6-4 and TRBJ1-2; D ambiguous. The germline gives CDR1 MRHNA, CDR2 SNTAGT. With 2 bases removed from V and 6 bases from J, the gap between germline ends came to 10 bases. The CDR3 has 13 residues. The CDR3 loop reads CASSDTGRHGYTF. The CDR3 nucleotides read TGTGCCAGCAGTGACACCGGGCGGCATGGCTACACCTTC.

With regard to this clonotype: A much more abundant neighbour one base away suggests this may be a read error. This chain uses TRBV10-2 with TRBJ1-1; a weak D match, TRBD1 (5 bases). CDR1 WSHSY and CDR2 SAAADI come from the germline V gene. Trimming cost V 4 bases and J 8 bases, with 11 bases left between them. The CDR3 sequence is 12 residues long. CDR3 nucleotides: TGCGCCAGCAGTGGGTGGGGCTTAGAAGCTTTCTTT. As protein: CASSGWGLEAFF.

There are many counts of this clonotype. This chain connects TRBV28 to TRBJ1-2; 7 bases map to TRBD1. The CDR3 covers 13 residues. Germline V gene data show CDR1 as MDHEN and CDR2 as SYDVKM. V was pared by 6 bases and J by 4 bases, with 5 bases of the junction left unmatched. The CDR3 spells CASRETGPYGYTF. The DNA for the CDR3 is TGTGCCAGCAGAGAGACAGGGCCCTATGGCTACACCTTC.

The chain carries TRBV10-1 and TRBJ2-7; D is possibly TRBD1 or TRBD2 (6 bases each). The CDR3 sequence is 16 residues long. Trimming cost V 5 bases and J 0 bases, with 17 bases left between them. Per the germline V gene, CDR1 is WNHNN and CDR2 is SYGVQD (reference sequence). In DNA, the CDR3 is TGCGCCAGCAGTCTTCGGGGGCCTAGAAACTCCTACGAGCAGTACTTC. Its protein is CASSLRGPRNSYEQYF.

This chain joins TRBV7-6 and TRBJ2-2, with TRBD1 as a possible D gene (7 bases). V lost 0 bases and J lost 3, with 11 bases in between. The V gene's germline CDR1 is SGHVS and CDR2 FNYEAQ. The CDR3 loop spans 16 amino acids. The CDR3 sequence: CASSLAGGQYTGELFF. The CDR3 nucleotides are TGTGCCAGCAGCTTAGCGGGGGGACAGTACACCGGGGAGCTGTTTTTT.

The chain has TRBV24-1 and TRBJ2-2; 9 bases map to TRBD1. CDR3 length: 15 residues. CDR1 KGHDR and CDR2 SFDVKD come from the germline V gene. The V gene end was trimmed by 8 bases and the J gene end by 1 base; junction bases not matched to a gene: 4. DNA of the CDR3: TGTGCCACCAAACCGGGACAGGGGAACACCGGGGAGCTGTTTTTT. It specifies CATKPGQGNTGELFF.

In its sample, this clonotype is medium-sized. The chain is built from TRBV9 and TRBJ2-7, with a weak D call TRBD2 (5 bases). V lost 0 bases to trimming and J lost 2 bases, with 12 bases between them. The CDR3 has 15 amino acids. Looked up from germline, CDR1 is SGDLS and CDR2 is YYNGEE. The CDR3: CASSVGAGGTYEQYF. The CDR3 nucleotides are TGTGCCAGCAGCGTAGGGGCGGGCGGAACCTACGAGCAGTACTTC.

About this clonotype itself: A much larger clone is a single base away; this may be a read error. CDR3 region: CASELDRETQYF. The CDR3 nucleotides are TGTGCCAGCGAGCTGGATAGAGAGACCCAGTACTTC. The J gene is TRBJ2-5, the V gene TRBV2; no firm D call. Germline CDR1 SNHLY, CDR2 FYNNEI. With 8 bases removed from V and 4 bases from J, the gap between germline ends came to 11 bases. The CDR3 has 12 amino acids.

The genes are TRBV9 and TRBJ2-2, with 8 bases that match TRBD1. Germline assignment: CDR1 SGDLS and CDR2 YYNGEE. This CDR3 contains 15 residues. Trimming removed 3 bases from V and 3 bases from J; junction bases left unmatched: 4. The CDR3 DNA reads as TGTGCCAGCAGCGACTTGGGACAGGACACCGGGGAGCTGTTTTTT. Its translation is CASSDLGQDTGELFF. Supplemented by reference TRBV9 and TRBJ2-2, the full variable domain reads DSGVTQTPKHLITATGQRVTLRCSPRSGDLSVYWYQQSLDQGLQFLIQYYNGEERAKGNILERFSAQQFPDLHSELNLSSLELGDSALYFCASSDLGQDTGELFFGEGSRLTVL.

This clonotype was observed at least ten times. This chain connects TRBV4-2 to TRBJ2-6; a possible D gene is TRBD2 (5 bases). The V end was cut by 1 base, the J end by 3 bases, with 10 bases between. The CDR3 is 16 residues long. Germline V gives CDR1 LGHNA, CDR2 YNFKEQ. The CDR3 protein is CASSQVVEVGANVLTF. CDR3 DNA: TGTGCCAGCAGCCAAGTTGTGGAGGTTGGGGCCAACGTCCTGACTTTC.

This clonotype was recorded once. At one of its ends the junction is not consistent with the germline gene, which may arise from a read error. The chain recombines TRBV7-9 with TRBJ2-3; TRBD2 aligns across 9 bases. The CDR3 is 15 residues long. CDR1 and CDR2 from the germline V gene are SEHNR and FQNEAQ (reference sequence). CDR3 residues: CASREGLALGDTQYF. CDR3 DNA: TGCGCCAGCAGGGAGGGACTAGCATTAGGCGATACGCAGTATTTT.

V and J are TRBV4-3 and TRBJ2-7; TRBD2 aligns across 11 bases. V lost 2 bases and J lost 12; bases outside the gene matches: 6. The CDR3 is 13 residues long. Germline V gene lookup returns CDR1 LGHNA and CDR2 YSLEER. The CDR3 protein is CASSQILAGERYF. The CDR3 DNA follows: TGCGCCAGCAGCCAAATACTAGCGGGAGAACGGTACTTC.

This clonotype was seen repeatedly, ten times or more. J is TRBJ1-3 and V is TRBV20-1, with 9 bases matching TRBD1. The ends lost 1 base at V and 0 bases at J; junction bases unmatched: 7. This CDR3 comprises 17 residues. Per germline, CDR1 DFQATT and CDR2 SNEGSKA (reference sequence). DNA for the CDR3: TGCAGTGCTAGAGGAAGGACAGGGGCCTCCTCTGGAAACACCATATATTTT. Translation gives CSARGRTGASSGNTIYF.

Comment on this clonotype: A single base separates this from a much larger clone, so it may be a read error. The V gene is TRBV6-1, the J gene TRBJ1-6; 7 positions agree with TRBD1. V was pared by 11 bases and J by 7 bases, with 8 bases of the junction left unmatched. Germline V gene sequence: CDR1 MNHNS, CDR2 SASEGT. The CDR3 contains 13 residues. CDR3 nucleotide sequence: TGTGCCTCACGACAGGGATTGAATTCACCCCTCCACTTT. It encodes CASRQGLNSPLHF.

This rearrangement joins TRBV29-1 to TRBJ2-7; D remains ambiguous. Trimming removed 4 bases from V and 3 bases from J, with 7 bases in between. The germline V gene has CDR1 SQVTM and CDR2 ANQGSEA. The CDR3 totals 11 residues. CDR3 DNA sequence: TGCAGCGTTGCCTGGGGCTACGAGCAGTACTTC. Protein: CSVAWGYEQYF.

V gene TRBV27 combines with J gene TRBJ2-7; 9 bases are a match to TRBD2. After removal of 5 bases from V and 5 bases from J, the junction contained 7 bases not matched to a gene. CDR3 length: 14 residues. Germline V CDR1 and CDR2: MNHEY, SMNVEV (reference sequence). The CDR3 nucleotides are TGTGCCAGCAGTAAGGGACTAGCTTCCCACGAGCAGTACTTC. It specifies CASSKGLASHEQYF.